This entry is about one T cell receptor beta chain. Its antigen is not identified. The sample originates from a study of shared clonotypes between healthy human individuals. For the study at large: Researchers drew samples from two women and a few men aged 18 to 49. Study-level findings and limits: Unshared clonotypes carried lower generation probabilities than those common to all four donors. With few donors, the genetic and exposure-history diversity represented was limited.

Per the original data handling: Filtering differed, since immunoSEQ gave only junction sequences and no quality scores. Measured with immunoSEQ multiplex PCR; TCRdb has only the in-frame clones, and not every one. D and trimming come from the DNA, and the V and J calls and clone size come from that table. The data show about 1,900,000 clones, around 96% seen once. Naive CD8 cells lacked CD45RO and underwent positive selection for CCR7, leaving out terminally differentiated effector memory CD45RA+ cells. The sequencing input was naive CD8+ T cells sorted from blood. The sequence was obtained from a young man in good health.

The CDR3 DNA sequence: TGTGCCAGCAGTTACTCTTGGGGACAGGGGCTAGGGGAGCTGTTTTTT. Translation gives CASSYSWGQGLGELFF. V is TRBV6-6 and J is TRBJ2-2, with 10 bases identical to TRBD1. This CDR3 comprises 16 residues. With 0 bases clipped from V and 8 bases from J, the junction kept 6 bases outside the gene matches. In germline, CDR1 is MNHNY, CDR2 SVGAGI (reference sequence).